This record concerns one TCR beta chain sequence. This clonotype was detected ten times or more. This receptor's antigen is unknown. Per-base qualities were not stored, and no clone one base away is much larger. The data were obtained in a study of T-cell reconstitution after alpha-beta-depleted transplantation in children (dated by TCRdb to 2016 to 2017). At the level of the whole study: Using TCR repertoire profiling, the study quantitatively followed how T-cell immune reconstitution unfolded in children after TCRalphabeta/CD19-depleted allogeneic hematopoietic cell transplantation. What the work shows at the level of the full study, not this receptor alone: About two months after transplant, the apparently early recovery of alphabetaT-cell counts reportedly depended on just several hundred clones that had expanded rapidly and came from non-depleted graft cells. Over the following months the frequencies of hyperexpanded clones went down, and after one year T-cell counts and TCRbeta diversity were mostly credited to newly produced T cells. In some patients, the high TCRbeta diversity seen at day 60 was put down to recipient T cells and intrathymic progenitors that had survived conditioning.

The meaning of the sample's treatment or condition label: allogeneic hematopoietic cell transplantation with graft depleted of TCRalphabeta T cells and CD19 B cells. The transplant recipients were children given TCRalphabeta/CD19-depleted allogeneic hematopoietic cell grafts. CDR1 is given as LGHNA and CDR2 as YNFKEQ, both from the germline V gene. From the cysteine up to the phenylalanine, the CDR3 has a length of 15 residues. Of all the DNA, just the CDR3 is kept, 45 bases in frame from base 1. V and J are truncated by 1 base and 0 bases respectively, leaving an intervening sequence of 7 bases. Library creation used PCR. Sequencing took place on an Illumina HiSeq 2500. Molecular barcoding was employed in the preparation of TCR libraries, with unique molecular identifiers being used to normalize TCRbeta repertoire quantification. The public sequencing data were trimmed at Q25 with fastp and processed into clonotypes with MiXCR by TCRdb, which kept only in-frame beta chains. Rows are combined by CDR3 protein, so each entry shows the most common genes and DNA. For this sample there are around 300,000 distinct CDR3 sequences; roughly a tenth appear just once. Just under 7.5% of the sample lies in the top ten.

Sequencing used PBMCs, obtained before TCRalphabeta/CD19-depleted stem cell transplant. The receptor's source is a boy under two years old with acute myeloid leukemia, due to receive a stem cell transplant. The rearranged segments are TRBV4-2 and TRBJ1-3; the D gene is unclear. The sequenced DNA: TGTGCCAGCAGCCAAGGACACAGCTCTGGAAACACCATATATTTT. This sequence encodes CASSQGHSSGNTIYF.